Given below is one T cell receptor beta chain in context. Its target is not known. Presence of unique molecular identifiers characterized the TCR beta cDNA libraries. Input populations of about 0.85 to 11 million T cells gave rise to approximately 500,000 cDNA molecules. Each CDR3 protein gets one entry after TCRdb re-called the PCR reads with MiXCR. The sample holds some 890,000 distinct CDR3 sequences, roughly 50% seen once. The data were obtained in a study of post-analysis software for immune sequencing data. Germline V gene lookup returns CDR1 MGHRA and CDR2 YSYEKL. The V segment lost 5 bases and the J segment 8 bases; nucleotides outside the gene matches: 10. This CDR3 is 15 amino acids long. Study-level points and caveats: Those with multiple sclerosis, the patient group, showed significantly lower normalized Chao1 diversity than controls. A handful of TRBV segments appeared more often in patients than in controls, and TRBV5-6, TRBV5-1 and TRBV20-1 were among these. F measure clustering grouped samples strongly by preparation batch.

The receptor was isolated from a girl between 10 and 17 years old with multiple sclerosis. Sequencing was done on a sample of blood. The chain uses TRBV4-1 and TRBJ2-1, with 9 positions matching TRBD2. CDR3 protein: CASSVGSGRIDEQFF. The CDR3 bases are TGCGCCAGCAGCGTAGGTAGCGGGAGAATCGATGAGCAGTTCTTC.